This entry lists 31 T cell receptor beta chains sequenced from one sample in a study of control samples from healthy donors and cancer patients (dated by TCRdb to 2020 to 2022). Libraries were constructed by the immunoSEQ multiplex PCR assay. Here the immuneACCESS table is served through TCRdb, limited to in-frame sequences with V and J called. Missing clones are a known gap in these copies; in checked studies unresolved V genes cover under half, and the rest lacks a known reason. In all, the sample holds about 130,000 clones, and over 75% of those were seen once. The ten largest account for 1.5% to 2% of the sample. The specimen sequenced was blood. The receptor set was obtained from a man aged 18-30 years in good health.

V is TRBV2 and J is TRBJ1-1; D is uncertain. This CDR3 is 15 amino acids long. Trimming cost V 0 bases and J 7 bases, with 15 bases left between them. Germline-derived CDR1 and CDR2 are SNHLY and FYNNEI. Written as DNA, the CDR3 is TGTGCCAGCAGTGAAGCGCTTAGGGCGCAGGTTGAAGCTTTCTTT. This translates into CASSEALRAQVEAFF.

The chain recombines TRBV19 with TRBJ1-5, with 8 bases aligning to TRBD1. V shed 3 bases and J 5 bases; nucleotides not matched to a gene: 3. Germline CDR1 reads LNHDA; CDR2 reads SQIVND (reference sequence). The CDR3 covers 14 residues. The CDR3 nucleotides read TGTGCCAGTAGTATGTCAGGGGGCGATCAGCCCCAGCATTTT. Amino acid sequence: CASSMSGGDQPQHF.

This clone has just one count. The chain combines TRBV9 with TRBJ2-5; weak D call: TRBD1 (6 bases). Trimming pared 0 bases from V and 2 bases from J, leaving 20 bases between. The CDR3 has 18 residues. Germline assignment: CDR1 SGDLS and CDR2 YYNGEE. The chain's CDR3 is CASSVERGRPGTQETQYF. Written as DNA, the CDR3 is TGTGCCAGCAGCGTAGAGAGGGGCAGGCCGGGGACACAAGAGACCCAGTACTTC.

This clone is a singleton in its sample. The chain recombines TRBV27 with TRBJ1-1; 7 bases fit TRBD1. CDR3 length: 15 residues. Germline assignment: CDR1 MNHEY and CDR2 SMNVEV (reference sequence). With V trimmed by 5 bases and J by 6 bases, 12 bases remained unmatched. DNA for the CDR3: TGTGCCAGCAGTCCCGCTTCGACAGGGTTTGCTGAAGCTTTCTTT. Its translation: CASSPASTGFAEAFF.

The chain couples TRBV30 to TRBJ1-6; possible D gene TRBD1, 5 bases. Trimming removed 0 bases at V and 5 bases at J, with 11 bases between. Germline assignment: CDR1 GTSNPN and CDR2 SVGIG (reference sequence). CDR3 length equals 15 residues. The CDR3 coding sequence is TGTGCCTGGAGTGTACTGGGACCTAATAATTCACCCCTCCACTTT. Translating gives CAWSVLGPNNSPLHF.

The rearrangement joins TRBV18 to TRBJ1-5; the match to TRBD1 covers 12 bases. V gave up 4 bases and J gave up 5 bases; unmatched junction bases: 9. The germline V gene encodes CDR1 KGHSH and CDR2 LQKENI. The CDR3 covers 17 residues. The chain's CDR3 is CASSRPGQGAGYQPQHF. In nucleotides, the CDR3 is TGTGCCAGCTCACGCCCGGGACAGGGGGCCGGGTATCAGCCCCAGCATTTT.

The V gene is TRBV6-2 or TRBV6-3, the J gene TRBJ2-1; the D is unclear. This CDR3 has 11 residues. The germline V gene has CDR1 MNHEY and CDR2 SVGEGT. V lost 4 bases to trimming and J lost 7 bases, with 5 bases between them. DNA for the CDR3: TGTGCCAGCAGTTTTGGTAATGAGCAGTTCTTC. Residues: CASSFGNEQFF.

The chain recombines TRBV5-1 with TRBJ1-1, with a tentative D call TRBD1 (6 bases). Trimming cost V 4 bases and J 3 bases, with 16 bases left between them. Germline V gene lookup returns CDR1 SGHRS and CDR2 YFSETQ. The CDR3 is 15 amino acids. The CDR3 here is CASSPGTRGDTEAFF. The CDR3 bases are TGCGCCAGCAGCCCCGGGACAAGGGGCGACACTGAAGCTTTCTTT.

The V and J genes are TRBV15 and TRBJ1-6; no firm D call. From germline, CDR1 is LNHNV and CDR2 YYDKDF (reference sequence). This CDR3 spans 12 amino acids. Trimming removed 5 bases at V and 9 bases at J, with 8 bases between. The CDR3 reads CATSADFSPLHF. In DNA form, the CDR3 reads TGTGCCACCAGCGCCGATTTTTCACCCCTCCACTTT.

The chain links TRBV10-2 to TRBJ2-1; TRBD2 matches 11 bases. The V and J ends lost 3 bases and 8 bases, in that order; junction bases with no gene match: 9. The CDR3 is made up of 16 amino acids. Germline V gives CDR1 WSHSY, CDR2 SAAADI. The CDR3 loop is CASSEPASGRSDEQFF. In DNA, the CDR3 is TGCGCCAGCAGTGAACCGGCTAGCGGGAGGTCGGATGAGCAGTTCTTC.

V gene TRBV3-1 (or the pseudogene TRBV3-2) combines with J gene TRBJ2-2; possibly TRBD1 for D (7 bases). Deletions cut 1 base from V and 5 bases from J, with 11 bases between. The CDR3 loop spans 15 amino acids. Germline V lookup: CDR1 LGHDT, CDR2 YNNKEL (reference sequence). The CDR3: CASSQGQGGTGELFF. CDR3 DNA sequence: TGTGCCAGCAGCCAAGGTCAGGGGGGAACCGGGGAGCTGTTTTTT.

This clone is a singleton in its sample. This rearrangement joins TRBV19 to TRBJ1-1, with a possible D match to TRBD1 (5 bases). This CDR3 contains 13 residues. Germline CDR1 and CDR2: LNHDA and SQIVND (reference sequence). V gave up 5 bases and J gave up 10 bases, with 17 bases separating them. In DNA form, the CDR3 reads TGTGCCAGTAGTTTTCGGGGCAGGGCGGTAGCTTTCTTT. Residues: CASSFRGRAVAFF. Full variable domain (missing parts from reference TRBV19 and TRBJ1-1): DGGITQSPKYLFRKEGQNVTLSCEQNLNHDAMYWYRQDPGQGLRLIYYSQIVNDFQKGDIAEGYSVSREKKESFPLTVTSAQKNPTAFYLCASSFRGRAVAFFGQGTRLTVV.

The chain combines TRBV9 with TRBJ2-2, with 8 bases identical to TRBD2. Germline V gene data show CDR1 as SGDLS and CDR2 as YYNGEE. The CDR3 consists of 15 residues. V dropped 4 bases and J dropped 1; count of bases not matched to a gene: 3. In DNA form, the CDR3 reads TGTGCCAGCAGCAGAAGCGGGGGGAACACCGGGGAGCTGTTTTTT. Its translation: CASSRSGGNTGELFF. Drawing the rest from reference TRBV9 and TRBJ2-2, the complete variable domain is DSGVTQTPKHLITATGQRVTLRCSPRSGDLSVYWYQQSLDQGLQFLIQYYNGEERAKGNILERFSAQQFPDLHSELNLSSLELGDSALYFCASSRSGGNTGELFFGEGSRLTVL.

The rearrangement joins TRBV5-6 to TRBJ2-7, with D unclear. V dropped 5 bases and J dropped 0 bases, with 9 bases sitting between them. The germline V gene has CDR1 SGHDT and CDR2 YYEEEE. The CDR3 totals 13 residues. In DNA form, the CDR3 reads TGTGCCAGCAGTCCTGATAGCTCCTACGAGCAGTACTTC. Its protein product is CASSPDSSYEQYF.

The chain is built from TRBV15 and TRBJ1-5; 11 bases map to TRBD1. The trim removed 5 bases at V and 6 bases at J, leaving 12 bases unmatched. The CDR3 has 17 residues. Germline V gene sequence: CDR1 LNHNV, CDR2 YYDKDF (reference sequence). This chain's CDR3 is CATSEGQGVTMGQPQHF. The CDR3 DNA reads TGTGCCACCAGCGAGGGACAGGGGGTAACGATGGGTCAGCCCCAGCATTTT.

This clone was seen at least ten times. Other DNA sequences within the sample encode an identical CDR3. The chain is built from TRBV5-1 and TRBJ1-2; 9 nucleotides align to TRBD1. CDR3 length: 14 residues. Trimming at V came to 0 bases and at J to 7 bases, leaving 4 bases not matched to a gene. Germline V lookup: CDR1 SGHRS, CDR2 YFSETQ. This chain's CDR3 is CASSLDRGRGGYTF. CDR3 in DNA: TGCGCCAGCAGCTTGGACAGGGGGCGAGGTGGCTACACCTTC.

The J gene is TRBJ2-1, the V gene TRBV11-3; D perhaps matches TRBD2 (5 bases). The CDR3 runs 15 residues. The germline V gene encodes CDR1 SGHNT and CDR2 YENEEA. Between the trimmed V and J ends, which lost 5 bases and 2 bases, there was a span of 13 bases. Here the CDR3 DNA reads TGTGCCAGCAGCCCAAGGGCGGGTACCTACAATGAGCAGTTCTTC. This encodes CASSPRAGTYNEQFF. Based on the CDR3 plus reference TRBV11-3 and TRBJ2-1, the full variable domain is EAGVVQSPRYKIIEKKQPVAFWCNPISGHNTLYWYLQNLGQGPELLIRYENEEAVDDSQLPKDRFSAERLKGVDSTLKIQPAELGDSAVYLCASSPRAGTYNEQFFGPGTRLTVL.

The CDR3 bases are TGTGCCAGCAGCTCGACCCGGTCCGGGGAGCTGTTTTTT. It translates to CASSSTRSGELFF. The chain combines TRBV9 with TRBJ2-2; unclear D gene. Germline lookup yields CDR1 SGDLS and CDR2 YYNGEE. The CDR3 is 13 amino acids. V was pared by 4 bases and J by 6 bases, with 10 bases between.

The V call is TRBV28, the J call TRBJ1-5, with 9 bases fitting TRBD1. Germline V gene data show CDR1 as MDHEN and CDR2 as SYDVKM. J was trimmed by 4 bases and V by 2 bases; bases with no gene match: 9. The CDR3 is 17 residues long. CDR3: CASSLGTGLGGNQPQHF. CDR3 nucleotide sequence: TGTGCCAGCAGTTTAGGGACAGGGCTGGGAGGGAATCAGCCCCAGCATTTT.

CDR3 coding DNA: TGCGCCAGCAGCCGATCGGCGGATAGCGGGTGGGGGGCCTACGAGCAGTACTTC. The encoded protein is CASSRSADSGWGAYEQYF. This chain joins TRBV4-3 and TRBJ2-7; 7 nucleotides match TRBD2. The germline V gene has CDR1 LGHNA and CDR2 YSLEER. V was pared by 4 bases and J by 2 bases, with 17 bases of the junction left unmatched. The CDR3 totals 18 residues.

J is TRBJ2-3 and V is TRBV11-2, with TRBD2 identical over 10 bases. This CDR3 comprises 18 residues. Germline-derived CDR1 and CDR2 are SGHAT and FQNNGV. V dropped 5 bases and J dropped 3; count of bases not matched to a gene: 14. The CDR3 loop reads CASSPSRSASGRTDTQYF. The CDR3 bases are TGTGCCAGCAGCCCGTCACGCTCGGCTAGCGGGAGAACAGATACGCAGTATTTT.

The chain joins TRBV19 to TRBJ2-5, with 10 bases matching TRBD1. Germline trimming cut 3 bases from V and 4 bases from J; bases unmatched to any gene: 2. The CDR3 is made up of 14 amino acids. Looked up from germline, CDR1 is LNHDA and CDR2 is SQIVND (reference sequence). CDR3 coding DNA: TGTGCCAGTAGTATGGGGACAGGGGTAGAGACCCAGTACTTC. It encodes CASSMGTGVETQYF.

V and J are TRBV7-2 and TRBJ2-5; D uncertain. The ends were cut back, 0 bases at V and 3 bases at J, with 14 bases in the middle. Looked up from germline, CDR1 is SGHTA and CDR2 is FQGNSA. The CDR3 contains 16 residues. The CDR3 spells CASSLAPSPTEETQYF. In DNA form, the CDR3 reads TGTGCCAGCAGCTTAGCCCCCTCTCCCACCGAAGAGACCCAGTACTTC.

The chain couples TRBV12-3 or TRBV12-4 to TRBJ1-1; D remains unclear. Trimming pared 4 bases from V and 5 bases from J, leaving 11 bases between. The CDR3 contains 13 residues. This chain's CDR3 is CASSSYGETEAFF. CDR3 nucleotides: TGTGCCAGCAGTTCATACGGGGAGACTGAAGCTTTCTTT.

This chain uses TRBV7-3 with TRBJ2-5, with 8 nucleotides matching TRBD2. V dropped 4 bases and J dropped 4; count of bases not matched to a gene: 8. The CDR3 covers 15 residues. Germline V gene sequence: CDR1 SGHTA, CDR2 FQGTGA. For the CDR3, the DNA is TGTGCCAGCAGCTCCTCGGGGGGGCGCGTAGAGACCCAGTACTTC. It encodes CASSSSGGRVETQYF. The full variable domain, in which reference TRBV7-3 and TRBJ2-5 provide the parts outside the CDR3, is GAGVSQTPSNKVTEKGKYVELRCDPISGHTALYWYRQSLGQGPEFLIYFQGTGAADDSGLPNDRFFAVRPEGSVSTLKIQRTERGDSAVYLCASSSSGGRVETQYFGPGTRLLVL.

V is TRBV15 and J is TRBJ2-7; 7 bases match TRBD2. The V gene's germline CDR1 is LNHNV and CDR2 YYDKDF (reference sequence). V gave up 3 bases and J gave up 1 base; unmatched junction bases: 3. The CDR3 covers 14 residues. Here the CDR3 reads CATSSAGESYEQYF. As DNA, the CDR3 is TGTGCCACCAGCAGTGCGGGAGAATCCTACGAGCAGTACTTC. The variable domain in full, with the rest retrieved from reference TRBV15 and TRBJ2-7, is DAMVIQNPRYQVTQFGKPVTLSCSQTLNHNVMYWYQQKSSQAPKLLFHYYDKDFNNEADTPDNFQSRRPNTSFCFLDIRSPGLGDTAMYLCATSSAGESYEQYFGPGTRLTVT.

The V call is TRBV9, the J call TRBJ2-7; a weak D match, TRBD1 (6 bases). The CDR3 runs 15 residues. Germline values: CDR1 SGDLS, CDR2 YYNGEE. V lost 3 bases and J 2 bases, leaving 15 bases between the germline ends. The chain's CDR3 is CASSAASGETYEQYF. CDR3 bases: TGTGCCAGCAGCGCTGCCTCAGGGGAAACCTACGAGCAGTACTTC.

The CDR3 sequence is CASSPFRAGGWDTQYF. CDR3 DNA sequence: TGTGCCAGCAGTCCGTTTCGAGCGGGAGGGTGGGATACGCAGTATTTT. The gene calls are TRBV6-2 or TRBV6-3 and TRBJ2-3, with 10 bases matching TRBD2. CDR3 length: 16 amino acids. V gave up 5 bases and J gave up 6 bases; unmatched junction bases: 11. Per the germline V gene, CDR1 is MNHEY and CDR2 is SVGEGT.

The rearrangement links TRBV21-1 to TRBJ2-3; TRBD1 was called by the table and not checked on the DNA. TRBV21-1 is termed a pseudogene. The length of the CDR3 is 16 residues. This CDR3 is CASSNRDRGPVDTQYF. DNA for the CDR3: TGTGCCAGCAGCAACCGGGACAGGGGGCCCGTAGATACGCAGTATTTT.

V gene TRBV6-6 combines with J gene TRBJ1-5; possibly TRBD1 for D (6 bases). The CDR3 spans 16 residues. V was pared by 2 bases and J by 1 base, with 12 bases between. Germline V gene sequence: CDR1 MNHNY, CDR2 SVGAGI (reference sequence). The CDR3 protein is CASSYEGQGSNQPQHF. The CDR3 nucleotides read TGTGCCAGCAGTTACGAGGGACAAGGAAGCAATCAGCCCCAGCATTTT.

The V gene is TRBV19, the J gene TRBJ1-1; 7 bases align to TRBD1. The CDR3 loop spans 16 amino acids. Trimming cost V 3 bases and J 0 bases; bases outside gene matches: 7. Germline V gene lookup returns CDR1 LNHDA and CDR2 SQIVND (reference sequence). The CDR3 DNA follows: TGTGCCAGTAGTATCCGACAGGGTCCGATGAACACTGAAGCTTTCTTT. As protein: CASSIRQGPMNTEAFF. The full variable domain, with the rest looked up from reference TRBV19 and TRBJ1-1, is DGGITQSPKYLFRKEGQNVTLSCEQNLNHDAMYWYRQDPGQGLRLIYYSQIVNDFQKGDIAEGYSVSREKKESFPLTVTSAQKNPTAFYLCASSIRQGPMNTEAFFGQGTRLTVV.